This note documents a single T cell receptor (beta chain) sequence. As yet, its antigen is unknown. J was trimmed by 2 bases and V by 4 bases; bases with no gene match: 12. The CDR3 spans 17 residues. CDR1 and CDR2 from the germline V gene are SGHTS and YDEGEE. The data were obtained in a study of response to subunit inactivated influenza vaccine. Study outcomes and limitations: Every seasonal influenza vaccination brings in few new T cells, the authors suggested.

One entry per CDR3 protein results from TCRdb running MiXCR on the RT-PCR reads. The table includes 630,000 or so distinct CDR3 sequences, 15% to 19% detected once. Sequencing used PBMCs from blood, obtained less than 13 days after vaccination. The source of this sequence is a man aged 50 to 59 who received an inactivated influenza vaccine. V is TRBV5-8 and J is TRBJ2-1; 7 bases are a match to TRBD2. Here the CDR3 DNA reads TGTGCCAGCAGCCGGGGGGTGTGGAAGCGAGCCTACAATGAGCAGTTCTTC. It is translated as CASSRGVWKRAYNEQFF.